What follows are 23 T cell receptor beta chains derived from one specimen sequenced in a study of blood T cell repertoires in COVID-19. The protocol was immunoSEQ multiplex PCR, while the TCRdb copy is restricted to in-frame clones and leaves out a portion. The table records roughly 120,000 clones, more than 60% of them present only once. Sequenced input: peripheral blood. These receptors came from a man aged 65 to 79 with acute or convalescent COVID-19.

In its sample, this clone was seen a few times. The chain couples TRBV11-2 to TRBJ1-2; D possibly corresponds to TRBD1 (6 bases). The CDR3 length is 15 residues. Trimming removed 4 bases from V and 2 bases from J, with 14 bases in between. The germline V gene has CDR1 SGHAT and CDR2 FQNNGV. CDR3 loop: CASSWYREKNYGYTF. The CDR3 coding sequence is TGTGCCAGCAGCTGGTACAGGGAGAAGAACTATGGCTACACCTTC.

The chain links TRBV6-5 to TRBJ1-3; D call uncertain. The CDR3 sequence is 13 residues long. V was shortened by 5 bases and J by 4 bases, with 9 bases between the two germline ends. CDR1 is MNHEY, CDR2 SVGAGI, per germline. The CDR3 reads CASSRARGNTIYF. The CDR3 DNA reads TGTGCCAGCAGTAGAGCCCGCGGAAACACCATATATTTT.

The rearrangement joins TRBV7-6 to TRBJ2-3; 11 bases line up with TRBD2. The CDR3 contains 17 residues. Germline V gene sequence: CDR1 SGHVS, CDR2 FNYEAQ. J gave up 6 bases and V 5 bases, and 13 bases lay outside the gene matches. The CDR3 DNA reads as TGTGCCAGCAGCCCATTAGCTAGCGGGGGGTTTAGCGATACGCAGTATTTT. Its translation: CASSPLASGGFSDTQYF.

This chain joins TRBV27 and TRBJ2-7; possibly TRBD2 for D (5 bases). Per germline, CDR1 MNHEY and CDR2 SMNVEV (reference sequence). The CDR3 sequence is 11 residues long. V was trimmed by 9 bases and J by 3 bases, leaving 9 bases between them. CDR3: CASGRFYEQYF. Here the CDR3 DNA reads TGTGCCAGTGGGAGATTCTACGAGCAGTACTTC.

This clone was recorded a few times. The genes are TRBV9 and TRBJ1-2; weak D call: TRBD1 (6 bases). This CDR3 has 13 residues. V was shortened by 6 bases and J by 2 bases, with 11 bases between the two germline ends. Germline CDR1 SGDLS, CDR2 YYNGEE. The DNA for the CDR3 is TGTGCCAGCAACCGGGACAACAACTATGGCTACACCTTC. Amino acids: CASNRDNNYGYTF.

This clone came up a few times. The genes are TRBV9 and TRBJ1-5; D perhaps matches TRBD1 (6 bases). CDR3 length: 15 residues. Germline CDR1 and CDR2: SGDLS and YYNGEE. Trimming left V 4 bases short and J 2 bases short, with 13 bases between. CDR3 amino acids: CASSTTDSGNQPQHF. CDR3 nucleotide sequence: TGTGCCAGCAGCACCACGGACAGCGGCAATCAGCCCCAGCATTTT.

This clone was observed a single time. J is TRBJ2-2 and V is TRBV28, with D unclear. Germline assignment: CDR1 MDHEN and CDR2 SYDVKM. V was shortened by 10 bases and J by 0 bases, with 9 bases between the two germline ends. This CDR3 is 13 amino acids long. CDR3 nucleotide sequence: TGTGCCACCTTTAGTGCGAACACCGGGGAGCTGTTTTTT. Translation gives CATFSANTGELFF.

The chain couples TRBV5-4 to TRBJ1-1; D is undetermined. This CDR3 has 15 residues. Trimming shortened V by 0 bases and J by 0 bases, and 9 bases separated the two germline ends. From germline, CDR1 is SGHNT and CDR2 YYREEE (reference sequence). The CDR3 DNA reads TGTGCCAGCAGCTTGGGGCAGAGGATGAACACTGAAGCTTTCTTT. This sequence encodes CASSLGQRMNTEAFF. Full variable domain (rest looked up from reference TRBV5-4 and TRBJ1-1): ETGVTQSPTHLIKTRGQQVTLRCSSQSGHNTVSWYQQALGQGPQFIFQYYREEENGRGNFPPRFSGLQFPNYSSELNVNALELDDSALYLCASSLGQRMNTEAFFGQGTRLTVV.

The chain joins TRBV18 to TRBJ1-6; the D gene is possibly TRBD1 (5 bases). The CDR3 is 14 amino acids. The V end lost 2 bases, the J end lost 8 bases, and 10 bases lay between the germline ends. CDR1 is KGHSH and CDR2 is LQKENI in the germline V gene. The CDR3 region has the DNA TGTGCCAGCTCACCAGGGCAGGGTTATTCACCCCTCCACTTT. Protein product: CASSPGQGYSPLHF.

V gene TRBV9 combines with J gene TRBJ1-2; no clear D. The CDR3 consists of 15 residues. V gave up 1 base and J gave up 4 bases, with 14 bases separating them. Germline CDR1 reads SGDLS; CDR2 reads YYNGEE. The CDR3 here is CASSVWHTNLYGYTF. The DNA for the CDR3 is TGTGCCAGCAGCGTATGGCACACGAACCTCTATGGCTACACCTTC.

CDR3 sequence reads: CASGPEQYF. The CDR3 DNA follows: TGTGCCAGCGGCCCCGAGCAGTACTTC. J is TRBJ2-7 and V is TRBV7-9; D ambiguous. CDR1 SEHNR and CDR2 FQNEAQ come from the germline V gene (reference sequence). The V end lost 8 bases, the J end lost 6 bases, and 5 bases lay between the germline ends. There are 9 residues in the CDR3.

The chain recombines TRBV7-2 with TRBJ2-1; D call uncertain. The V gene's germline CDR1 is SGHTA and CDR2 FQGNSA. Between the trimmed V and J ends, which lost 0 bases and 2 bases, there was a span of 8 bases. CDR3 length: 15 amino acids. The DNA of the CDR3 is TGTGCCAGCAGCTTAGCAGTACAACCCTACAATGAGCAGTTCTTC. Translated: CASSLAVQPYNEQFF.

The gene calls are TRBV2 and TRBJ2-5, with D perhaps TRBD1 (7 bases). The CDR3 spans 14 residues. With 3 bases removed from V and 7 bases from J, the gap between germline ends came to 15 bases. Germline V gives CDR1 SNHLY, CDR2 FYNNEI. CDR3 bases: TGTGCCAGCAGTGACCAGGGGGGTTTGGTGACCCAGTACTTC. This sequence encodes CASSDQGGLVTQYF.

The chain is built from TRBV10-3 and TRBJ1-5; D perhaps matches TRBD1 (5 bases). The V end was cut by 2 bases, the J end by 5 bases, with 13 bases between. CDR3 length equals 15 residues. Looked up from germline, CDR1 is ENHRY and CDR2 is SYGVKD. CDR3 sequence reads: CAISEGRDPDQPQHF. DNA for the CDR3: TGTGCCATCAGTGAGGGGAGGGACCCGGATCAGCCCCAGCATTTT.

As DNA, the CDR3 is TGTGCCAGCAGCTACCGTACAGGGACGGCTCTCAATGAGCAGTTCTTC. It encodes CASSYRTGTALNEQFF. The chain couples TRBV5-6 to TRBJ2-1; D may be TRBD1 (6 bases). The V end lost 3 bases, the J end lost 6 bases, and 19 bases lay between the germline ends. The CDR3 extends over 16 amino acids. Germline V gene lookup returns CDR1 SGHDT and CDR2 YYEEEE.

The chain employs TRBV6-5 and TRBJ1-5; D is undetermined. V dropped 5 bases and J dropped 5 bases, with 4 bases sitting between them. Germline assignment: CDR1 MNHEY and CDR2 SVGAGI. The CDR3 runs 11 residues. CDR3 region: CASSIDQPQHF. The CDR3, as DNA: TGTGCCAGCAGTATCGATCAGCCCCAGCATTTT.

The chain links TRBV19 to TRBJ1-2, with TRBD1 identical over 8 bases. The CDR3 runs 13 residues. The V gene's germline CDR1 is LNHDA and CDR2 SQIVND (reference sequence). The ends lost 5 bases at V and 7 bases at J; junction bases unmatched: 6. CDR3 nucleotides: TGTGCCAGTAGTTCCTTGACAGGGGCTGGCTACACCTTC. This sequence encodes CASSSLTGAGYTF. Combining the CDR3 with reference TRBV19 and TRBJ1-2 gives the whole variable domain DGGITQSPKYLFRKEGQNVTLSCEQNLNHDAMYWYRQDPGQGLRLIYYSQIVNDFQKGDIAEGYSVSREKKESFPLTVTSAQKNPTAFYLCASSSLTGAGYTFGSGTRLTVV.

The gene calls are TRBV10-3 and TRBJ1-2; 8 bases agree with TRBD1. Germline CDR1 and CDR2: ENHRY and SYGVKD. CDR3 length: 12 amino acids. V gave up 4 bases and J gave up 7 bases; unmatched junction bases: 2. The CDR3 protein is CAISGTGGGYTF. CDR3 coding DNA: TGTGCCATCAGTGGAACAGGGGGTGGCTACACCTTC.

The V and J genes are TRBV19 and TRBJ1-2; 10 bases are a match to TRBD1. The CDR3 contains 14 residues. Germline trimming cut 6 bases from V and 3 bases from J; bases unmatched to any gene: 4. Germline loops: CDR1 LNHDA, CDR2 SQIVND (reference sequence). DNA of the CDR3: TGTGCCAGTAGAAGACAGGGGGCTTACTATGGCTACACCTTC. It encodes CASRRQGAYYGYTF.

The CDR3 sequence: CASSLGRAGQAFF. Written as DNA, the CDR3 is TGTGCCAGCAGCTTAGGGAGAGCAGGGCAAGCTTTCTTT. The chain couples TRBV11-1 to TRBJ1-1; TRBD1 might be the D (5 bases). Germline V gives CDR1 SGHAT, CDR2 FQDESV (reference sequence). Between the trimmed V and J ends, which lost 1 base and 9 bases, there was a span of 12 bases. The CDR3 consists of 13 residues.

This sequence joins TRBV7-2 and TRBJ1-1; D is ambiguous. Germline CDR1 is SGHTA and CDR2 is FQGNSA. The CDR3 totals 15 residues. V shed 4 bases and J shed 6 bases, with 18 bases lying between them. The CDR3 DNA is TGTGCCAGCAGCTCAGCGACCCCGGTAGCCTCTGAAGCTTTCTTT. Its protein product is CASSSATPVASEAFF.

The chain employs TRBV7-8 and TRBJ1-1; no firm D call. The CDR3 totals 13 residues. The germline V gene has CDR1 SGHVS and CDR2 FQNEAQ. Trimming left V 5 bases short and J 1 base short, with 8 bases between. The CDR3 DNA follows: TGTGCCAGCAGCCAGCAACCGAACACTGAAGCTTTCTTT. This gives the protein CASSQQPNTEAFF.

The chain combines TRBV19 with TRBJ2-3, with 9 bases lining up with TRBD1. The CDR3 spans 15 residues. Germline V gene data show CDR1 as LNHDA and CDR2 as SQIVND (reference sequence). The ends lost 4 bases at V and 3 bases at J; junction bases unmatched: 5. CDR3 nucleotide sequence: TGTGCCAGTAGTAGGGGGACAGGGCTAACAGATACGCAGTATTTT. This translates into CASSRGTGLTDTQYF. The whole variable domain, remainder taken from reference TRBV19 and TRBJ2-3, is DGGITQSPKYLFRKEGQNVTLSCEQNLNHDAMYWYRQDPGQGLRLIYYSQIVNDFQKGDIAEGYSVSREKKESFPLTVTSAQKNPTAFYLCASSRGTGLTDTQYFGPGTRLTVL.